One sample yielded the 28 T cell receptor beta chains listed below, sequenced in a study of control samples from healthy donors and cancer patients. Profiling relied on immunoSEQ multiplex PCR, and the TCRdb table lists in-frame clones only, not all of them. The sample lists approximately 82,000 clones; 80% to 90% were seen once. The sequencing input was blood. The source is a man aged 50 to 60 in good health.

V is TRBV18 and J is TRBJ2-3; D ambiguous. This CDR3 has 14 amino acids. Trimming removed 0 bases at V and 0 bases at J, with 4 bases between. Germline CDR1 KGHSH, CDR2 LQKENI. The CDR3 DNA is TGTGCCAGCTCACCACCCGGGAGCACAGATACGCAGTATTTT. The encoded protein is CASSPPGSTDTQYF.

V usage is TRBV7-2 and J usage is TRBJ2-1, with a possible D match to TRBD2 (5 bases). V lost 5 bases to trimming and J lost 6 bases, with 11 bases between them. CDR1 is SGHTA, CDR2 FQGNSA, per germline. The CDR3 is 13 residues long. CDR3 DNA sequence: TGTGCCAGCAGCCAGACGGGGAGCAATGAGCAGTTCTTC. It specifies CASSQTGSNEQFF.

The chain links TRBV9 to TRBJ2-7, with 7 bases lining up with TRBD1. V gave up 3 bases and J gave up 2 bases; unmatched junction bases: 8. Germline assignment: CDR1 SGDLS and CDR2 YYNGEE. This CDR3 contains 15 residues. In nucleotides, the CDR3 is TGTGCCAGCAGCGGGGGTAGGGACAGAACCTACGAGCAGTACTTC. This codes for CASSGGRDRTYEQYF.

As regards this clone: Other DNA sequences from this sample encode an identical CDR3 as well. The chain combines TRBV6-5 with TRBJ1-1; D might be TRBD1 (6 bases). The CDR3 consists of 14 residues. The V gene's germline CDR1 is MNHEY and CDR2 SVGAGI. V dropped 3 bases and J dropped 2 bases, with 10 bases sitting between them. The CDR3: CASSYWDINTEAFF. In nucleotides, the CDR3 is TGTGCCAGCAGTTATTGGGACATCAACACTGAAGCTTTCTTT.

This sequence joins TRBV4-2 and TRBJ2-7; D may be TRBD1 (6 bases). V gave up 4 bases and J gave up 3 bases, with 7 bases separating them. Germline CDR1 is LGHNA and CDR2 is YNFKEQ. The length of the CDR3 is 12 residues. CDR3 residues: CASSPQGYEQYF. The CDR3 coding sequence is TGTGCCAGCAGCCCACAGGGCTACGAGCAGTACTTC.

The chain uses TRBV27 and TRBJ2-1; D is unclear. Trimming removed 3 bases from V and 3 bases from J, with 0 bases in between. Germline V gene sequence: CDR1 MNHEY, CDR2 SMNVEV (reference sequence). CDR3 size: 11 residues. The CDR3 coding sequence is TGTGCCAGCAGTTTCTACAATGAGCAGTTCTTC. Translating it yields CASSFYNEQFF.

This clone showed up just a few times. CDR3 sequence (DNA): TGTGCCAGCAGCCAAGATTATACCCTGATAGCTGAGCAGTTCTTC. This codes for CASSQDYTLIAEQFF. The genes are TRBV3-1 (or the pseudogene TRBV3-2) and TRBJ2-1; no clear D gene. CDR1 LGHDT and CDR2 YNNKEL come from the germline V gene (reference sequence). The CDR3 is 15 amino acids. Trimming pared 0 bases from V and 9 bases from J, leaving 15 bases between.

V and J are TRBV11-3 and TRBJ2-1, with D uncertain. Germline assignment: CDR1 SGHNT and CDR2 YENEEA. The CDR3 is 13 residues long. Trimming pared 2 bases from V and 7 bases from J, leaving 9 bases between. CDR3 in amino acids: CASSLQPLNEQFF. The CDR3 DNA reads TGTGCCAGCAGCTTACAGCCTTTGAATGAGCAGTTCTTC.

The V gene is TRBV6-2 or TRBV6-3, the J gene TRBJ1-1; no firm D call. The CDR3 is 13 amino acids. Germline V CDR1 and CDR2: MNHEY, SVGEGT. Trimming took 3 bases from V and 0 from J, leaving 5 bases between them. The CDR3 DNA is TGTGCCAGCAGTTATGAGCTGAACACTGAAGCTTTCTTT. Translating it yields CASSYELNTEAFF.

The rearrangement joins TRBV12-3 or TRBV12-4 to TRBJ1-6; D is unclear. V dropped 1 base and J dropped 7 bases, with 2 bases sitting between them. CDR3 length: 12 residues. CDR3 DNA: TGTGCCAGCAGTTTAGAAAATTCACCCCTCCACTTT. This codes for CASSLENSPLHF.

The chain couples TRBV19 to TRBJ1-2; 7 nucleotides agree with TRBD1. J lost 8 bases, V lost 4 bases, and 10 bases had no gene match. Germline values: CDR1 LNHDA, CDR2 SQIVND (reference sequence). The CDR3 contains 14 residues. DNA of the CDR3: TGTGCCAGTAGTACCATTGAGGGGGCCGGGGGCTACACCTTC. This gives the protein CASSTIEGAGGYTF.

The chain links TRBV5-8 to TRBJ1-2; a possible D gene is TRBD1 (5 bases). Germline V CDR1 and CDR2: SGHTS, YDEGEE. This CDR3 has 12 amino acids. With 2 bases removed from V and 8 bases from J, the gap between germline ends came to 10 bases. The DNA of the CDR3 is TGTGCCAGCAGCTTAAGAGGGGAAGGCTACACCTTC. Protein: CASSLRGEGYTF.

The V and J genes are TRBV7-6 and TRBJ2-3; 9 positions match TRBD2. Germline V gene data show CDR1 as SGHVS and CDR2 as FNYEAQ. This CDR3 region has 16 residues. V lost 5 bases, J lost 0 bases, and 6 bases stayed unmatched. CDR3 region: CASSPRTSASTDTQYF. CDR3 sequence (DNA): TGTGCCAGCAGCCCCCGGACTAGCGCTAGCACAGATACGCAGTATTTT.

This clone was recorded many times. CDR3 sequence reads: CASSQEWIREGVGEQFF. The CDR3 nucleotides are TGTGCCAGCAGCCAAGAGTGGATCCGGGAGGGCGTGGGTGAGCAGTTCTTC. The genes are TRBV4-2 and TRBJ2-1; 8 bases are shared with TRBD2. This CDR3 is 17 amino acids long. Trimming removed 0 bases from V and 9 bases from J; junction bases left unmatched: 13. Per the germline V gene, CDR1 is LGHNA and CDR2 is YNFKEQ.

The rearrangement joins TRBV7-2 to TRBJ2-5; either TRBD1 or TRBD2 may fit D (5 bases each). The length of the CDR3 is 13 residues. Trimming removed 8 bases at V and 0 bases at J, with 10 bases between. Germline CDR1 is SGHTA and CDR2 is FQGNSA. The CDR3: CASRWGNQETQYF. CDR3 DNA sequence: TGTGCCAGCCGCTGGGGGAACCAAGAGACCCAGTACTTC. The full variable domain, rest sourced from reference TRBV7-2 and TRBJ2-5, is GAGVSQSPSNKVTEKGKDVELRCDPISGHTALYWYRQSLGQGLEFLIYFQGNSAPDKSGLPSDRFSAERTGGSVSTLTIQRTQQEDSAVYLCASRWGNQETQYFGPGTRLLVL.

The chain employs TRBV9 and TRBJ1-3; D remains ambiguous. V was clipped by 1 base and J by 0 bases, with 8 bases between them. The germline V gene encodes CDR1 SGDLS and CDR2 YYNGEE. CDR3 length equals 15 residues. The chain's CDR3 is CASSVNPSSGNTIYF. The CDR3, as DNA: TGTGCCAGCAGCGTAAATCCGAGCTCTGGAAACACCATATATTTT. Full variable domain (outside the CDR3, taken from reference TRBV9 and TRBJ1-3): DSGVTQTPKHLITATGQRVTLRCSPRSGDLSVYWYQQSLDQGLQFLIQYYNGEERAKGNILERFSAQQFPDLHSELNLSSLELGDSALYFCASSVNPSSGNTIYFGEGSWLTVV.

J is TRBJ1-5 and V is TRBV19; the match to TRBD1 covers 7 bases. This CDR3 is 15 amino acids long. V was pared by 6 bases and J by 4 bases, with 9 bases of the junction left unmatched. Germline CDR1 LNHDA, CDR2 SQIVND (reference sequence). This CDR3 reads CASSAGGTWNQPQHF. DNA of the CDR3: TGTGCCAGTAGCGCAGGGGGGACATGGAATCAGCCCCAGCATTTT.

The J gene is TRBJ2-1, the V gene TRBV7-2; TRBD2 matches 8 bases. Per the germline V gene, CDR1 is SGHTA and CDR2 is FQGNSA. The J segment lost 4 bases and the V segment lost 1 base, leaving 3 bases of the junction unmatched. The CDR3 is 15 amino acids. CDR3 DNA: TGTGCCAGCAGCTTAGATAGCGGGACATACAATGAGCAGTTCTTC. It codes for CASSLDSGTYNEQFF.

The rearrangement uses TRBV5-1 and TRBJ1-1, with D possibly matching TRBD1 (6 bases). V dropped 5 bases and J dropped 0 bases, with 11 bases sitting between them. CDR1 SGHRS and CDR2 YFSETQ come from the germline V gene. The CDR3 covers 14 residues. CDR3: CASSSDSMNTEAFF. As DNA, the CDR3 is TGCGCCAGCAGTTCGGACAGCATGAACACTGAAGCTTTCTTT.

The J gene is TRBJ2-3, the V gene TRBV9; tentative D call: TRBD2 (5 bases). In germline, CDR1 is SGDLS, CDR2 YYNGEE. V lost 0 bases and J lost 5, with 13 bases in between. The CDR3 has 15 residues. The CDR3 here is CASSVAGDFGDTQYF. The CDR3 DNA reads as TGTGCCAGCAGCGTAGCCGGGGATTTTGGAGATACGCAGTATTTT.

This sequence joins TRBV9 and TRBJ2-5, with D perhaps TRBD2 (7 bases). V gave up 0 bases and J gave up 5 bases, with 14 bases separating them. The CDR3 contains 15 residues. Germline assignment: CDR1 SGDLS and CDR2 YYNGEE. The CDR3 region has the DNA TGTGCCAGCAGCGTAGACACAGGGAGGGGCGAGACCCAGTACTTC. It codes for CASSVDTGRGETQYF.

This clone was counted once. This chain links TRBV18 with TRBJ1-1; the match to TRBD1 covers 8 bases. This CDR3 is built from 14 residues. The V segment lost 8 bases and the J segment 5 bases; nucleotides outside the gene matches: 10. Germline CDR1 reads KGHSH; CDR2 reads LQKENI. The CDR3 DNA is TGTGCCAGCGCTATCAACAGGGGGGGTACTGAAGCTTTCTTT. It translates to CASAINRGGTEAFF.

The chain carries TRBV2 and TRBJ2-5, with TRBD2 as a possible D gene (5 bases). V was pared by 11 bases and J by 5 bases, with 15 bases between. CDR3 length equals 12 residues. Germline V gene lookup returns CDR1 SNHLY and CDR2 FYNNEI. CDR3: CAGSWESETQYF. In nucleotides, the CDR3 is TGTGCCGGGAGCTGGGAGTCGGAGACCCAGTACTTC.

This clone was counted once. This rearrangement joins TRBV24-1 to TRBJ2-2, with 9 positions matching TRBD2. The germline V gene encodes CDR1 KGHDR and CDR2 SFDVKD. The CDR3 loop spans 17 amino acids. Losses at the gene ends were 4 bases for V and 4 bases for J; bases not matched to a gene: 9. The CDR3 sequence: CATSEISGGPPTGELFF. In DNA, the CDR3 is TGTGCCACCAGTGAGATTAGCGGGGGCCCTCCCACCGGGGAGCTGTTTTTT.

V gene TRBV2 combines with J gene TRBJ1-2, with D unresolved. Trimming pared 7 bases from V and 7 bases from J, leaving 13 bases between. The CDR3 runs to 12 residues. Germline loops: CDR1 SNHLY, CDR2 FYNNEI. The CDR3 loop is CASKMERRGYTF. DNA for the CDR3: TGTGCCAGCAAGATGGAACGTCGTGGCTACACCTTC.

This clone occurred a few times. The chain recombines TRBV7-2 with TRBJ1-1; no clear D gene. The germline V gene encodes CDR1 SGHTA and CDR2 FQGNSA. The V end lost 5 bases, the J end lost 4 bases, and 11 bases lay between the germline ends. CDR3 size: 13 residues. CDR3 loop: CASSRGLLTEAFF. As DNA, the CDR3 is TGTGCCAGCAGCCGTGGGCTACTCACTGAAGCTTTCTTT.

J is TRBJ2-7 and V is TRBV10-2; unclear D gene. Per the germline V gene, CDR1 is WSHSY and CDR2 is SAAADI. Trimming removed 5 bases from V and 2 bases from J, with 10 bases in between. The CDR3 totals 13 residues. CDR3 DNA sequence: TGCGCCAGCAGTTTAAGCGTGCCCTACGAGCAGTACTTC. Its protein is CASSLSVPYEQYF.

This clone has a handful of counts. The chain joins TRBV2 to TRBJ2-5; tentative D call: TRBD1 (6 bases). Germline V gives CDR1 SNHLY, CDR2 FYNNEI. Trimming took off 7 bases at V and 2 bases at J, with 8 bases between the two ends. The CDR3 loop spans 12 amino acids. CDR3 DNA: TGTGCCAGCAACAGGGCGCAAGAGACCCAGTACTTC. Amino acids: CASNRAQETQYF.